The clone carrying this TCR beta chain showed up many times. Antigen unknown. The CDR3 contains 12 residues. Trimming pared 4 bases from V and 5 bases from J, leaving 8 bases between. Germline CDR1 reads PRHDT; CDR2 reads FYEKMQ (reference sequence). This sample was included in a study of molecular identifiers for immune sequencing clone quantification. Bulk TCR library preparation followed previously described methods with listed TCR primers. In TCRdb, the PCR reads were re-called with MiXCR into one record per CDR3 protein. In the table there are under 800,000 distinct CDR3 sequences, 25% of which are singletons. Study-level findings and limits: Clones with over 20 RNA copies captured over 98% of effector molecules but under 1% of naive ones. Jurkat TCR RNA from one cell was spiked into approximately 930,000 naive cells, and it was reportedly detectable there.

The clonotype originates from a human donor in good health. Some libraries in this study had Jurkat cell RNA spiked in. Specimen: naive CD8+ T cells from blood, with Jurkat cell RNA spiked in. Sample subset: FACS-sorted CD8+CD4-CCR7+CD45RA+ naive T cells. The chain joins TRBV13 to TRBJ2-5; D is ambiguous. The CDR3 spells CASSSRLETQYF. CDR3 DNA sequence: TGTGCCAGCAGCTCCCGTCTCGAGACCCAGTACTTC.